This T cell receptor beta chain was sequenced for a study of blood T cell repertoires in COVID-19. Study-wide context: Acute and convalescent COVID-19 specimens originated in the United States, Italy and Spain. T cells, B-cell-depleted T cells, or PBMCs provided the cDNA or gDNA that served as material.

The table lists this clone with a few counts. The CDR3 spans 15 residues. V lost 4 bases to trimming and J lost 4 bases; unmatched junction nucleotides: 7. Germline lookup yields CDR1 SGHKS and CDR2 YYEKEE (reference sequence). Sequenced by immunoSEQ multiplex PCR; TCRdb stores in-frame clones only, minus some. The table records 150,000 to 250,000 clones, about four fifths of them present only once. Residents of about two dozen US areas, aged about 18 to 89 years, made up the participants. The TCR was taken from a middle-aged man who had recovered from COVID-19. The chain combines TRBV5-5 with TRBJ1-2, with 10 bases aligning to TRBD1. Sequenced material: PBMCs or T cells enriched from blood (not recorded which). CDR3 sequence (DNA): TGTGCCAGCAGCAGGACCGGGACAGGGGTCTATGGCTACACCTTC. It specifies CASSRTGTGVYGYTF.